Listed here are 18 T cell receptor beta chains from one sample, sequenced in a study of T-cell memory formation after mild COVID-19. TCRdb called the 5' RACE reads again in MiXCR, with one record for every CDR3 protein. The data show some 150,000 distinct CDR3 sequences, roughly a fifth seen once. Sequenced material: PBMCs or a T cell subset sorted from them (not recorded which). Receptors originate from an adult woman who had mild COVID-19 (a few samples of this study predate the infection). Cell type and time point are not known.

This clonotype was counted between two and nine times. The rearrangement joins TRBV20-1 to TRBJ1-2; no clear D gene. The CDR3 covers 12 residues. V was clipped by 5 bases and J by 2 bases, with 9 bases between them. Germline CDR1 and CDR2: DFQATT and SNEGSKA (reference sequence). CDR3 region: CSAPQVNYGYTF. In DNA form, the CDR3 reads TGCAGTGCTCCTCAGGTGAACTATGGCTACACCTTC.

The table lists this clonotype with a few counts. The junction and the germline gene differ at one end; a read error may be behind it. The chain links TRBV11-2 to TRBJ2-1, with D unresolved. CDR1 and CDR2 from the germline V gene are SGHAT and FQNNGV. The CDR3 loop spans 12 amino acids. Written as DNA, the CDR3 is TGTGCCAGCAGCTTCTCCCACAATGAGCAGTTCTTC. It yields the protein CASSFSHNEQFF.

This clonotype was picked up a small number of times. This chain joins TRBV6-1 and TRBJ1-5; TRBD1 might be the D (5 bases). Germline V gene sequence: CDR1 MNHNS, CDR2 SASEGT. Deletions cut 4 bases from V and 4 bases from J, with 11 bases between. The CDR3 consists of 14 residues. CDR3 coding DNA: TGTGCCAGCAGTGGACAGTCTGGAAATCAGCCCCAGCATTTT. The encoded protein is CASSGQSGNQPQHF.

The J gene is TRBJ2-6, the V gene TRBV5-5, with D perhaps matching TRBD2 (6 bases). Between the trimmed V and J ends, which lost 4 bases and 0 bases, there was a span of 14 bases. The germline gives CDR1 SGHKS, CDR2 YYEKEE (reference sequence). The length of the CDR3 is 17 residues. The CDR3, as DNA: TGTGCCAGCAGCCCGGACGGGGGAATCTCTGGGGCCAACGTCCTGACTTTC. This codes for CASSPDGGISGANVLTF. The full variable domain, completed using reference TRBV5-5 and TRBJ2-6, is DAGVTQSPTHLIKTRGQQVTLRCSPISGHKSVSWYQQVLGQGPQFIFQYYEKEERGRGNFPDRFSARQFPNYSSELNVNALLLGDSALYLCASSPDGGISGANVLTFGAGSRLTVL.

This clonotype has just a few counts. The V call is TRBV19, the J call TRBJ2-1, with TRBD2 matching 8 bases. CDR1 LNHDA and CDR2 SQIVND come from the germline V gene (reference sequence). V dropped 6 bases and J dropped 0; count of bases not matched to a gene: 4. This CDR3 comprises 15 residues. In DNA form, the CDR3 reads TGTGCCAGTAGCCGTCTAGCGGGCTCCTACAATGAGCAGTTCTTC. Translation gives CASSRLAGSYNEQFF.

CDR3 in DNA: TGCGCCAGCAGCTTCCGGGGCCAAGAGACCCAGTACTTC. Residues: CASSFRGQETQYF. The chain joins TRBV5-1 to TRBJ2-5; perhaps TRBD2 as D (5 bases). Germline V CDR1 and CDR2: SGHRS, YFSETQ. V was shortened by 2 bases and J by 1 base, with 6 bases between the two germline ends. The CDR3 is made up of 13 amino acids.

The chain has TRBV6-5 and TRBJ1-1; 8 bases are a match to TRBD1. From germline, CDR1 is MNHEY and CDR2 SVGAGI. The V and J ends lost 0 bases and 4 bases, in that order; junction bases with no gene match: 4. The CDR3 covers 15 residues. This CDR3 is CASSYSGQGGTEAFF. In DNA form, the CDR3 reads TGTGCCAGCAGTTACTCCGGACAGGGTGGCACTGAAGCTTTCTTT.

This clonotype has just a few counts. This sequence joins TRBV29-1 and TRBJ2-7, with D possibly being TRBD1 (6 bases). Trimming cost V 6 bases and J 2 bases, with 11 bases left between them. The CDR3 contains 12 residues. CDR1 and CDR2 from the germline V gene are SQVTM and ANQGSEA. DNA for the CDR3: TGCAGCGTCCAGGACAGTGCCTACGAGCAGTACTTC. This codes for CSVQDSAYEQYF.

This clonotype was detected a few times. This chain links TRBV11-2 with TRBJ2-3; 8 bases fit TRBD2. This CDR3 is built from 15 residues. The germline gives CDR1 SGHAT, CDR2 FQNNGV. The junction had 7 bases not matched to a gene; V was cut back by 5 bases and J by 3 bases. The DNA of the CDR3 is TGTGCCAGCAGCCTAAGCGGGAGTTGGACAGATACGCAGTATTTT. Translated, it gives CASSLSGSWTDTQYF.

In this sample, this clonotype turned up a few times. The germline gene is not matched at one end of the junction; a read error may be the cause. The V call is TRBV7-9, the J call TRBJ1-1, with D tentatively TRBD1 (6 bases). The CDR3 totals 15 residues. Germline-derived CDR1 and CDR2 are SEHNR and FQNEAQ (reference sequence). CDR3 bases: TGTGCCTGCAGCTTATACCGGACAGAGAACACTGAAGCTTTCTTT. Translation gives CACSLYRTENTEAFF.

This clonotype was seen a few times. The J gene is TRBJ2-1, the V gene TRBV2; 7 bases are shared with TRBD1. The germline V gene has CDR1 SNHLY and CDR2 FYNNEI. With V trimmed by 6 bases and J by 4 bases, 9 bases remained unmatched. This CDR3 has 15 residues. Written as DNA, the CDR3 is TGTGCCAGCAGCTATACAGGGGCCCAGTACAATGAGCAGTTCTTC. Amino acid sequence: CASSYTGAQYNEQFF.

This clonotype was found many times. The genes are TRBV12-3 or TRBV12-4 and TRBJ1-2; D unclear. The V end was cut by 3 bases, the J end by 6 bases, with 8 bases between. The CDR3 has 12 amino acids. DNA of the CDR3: TGTGCCAGCAGTTTCGAGACTAATGGCTACACCTTC. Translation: CASSFETNGYTF.

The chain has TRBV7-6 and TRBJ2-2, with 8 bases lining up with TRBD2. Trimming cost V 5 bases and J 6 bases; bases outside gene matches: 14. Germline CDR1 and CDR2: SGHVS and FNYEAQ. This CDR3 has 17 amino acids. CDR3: CASSPYGGGQVPGELFF. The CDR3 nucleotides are TGTGCCAGCAGCCCATACGGCGGGGGGCAGGTTCCCGGGGAGCTGTTTTTT.

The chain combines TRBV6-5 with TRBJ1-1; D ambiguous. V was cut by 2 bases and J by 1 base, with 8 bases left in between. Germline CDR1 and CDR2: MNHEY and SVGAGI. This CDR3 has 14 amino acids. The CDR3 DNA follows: TGTGCCAGCAGTTACGAGGCGGGGAACACTGAAGCTTTCTTT. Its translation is CASSYEAGNTEAFF.

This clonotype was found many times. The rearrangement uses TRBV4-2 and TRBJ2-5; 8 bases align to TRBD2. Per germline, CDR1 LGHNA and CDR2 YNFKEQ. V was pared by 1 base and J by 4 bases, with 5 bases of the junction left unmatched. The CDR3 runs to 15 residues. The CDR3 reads CASSQGGLAGETQYF. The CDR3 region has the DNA TGTGCCAGCAGCCAAGGCGGACTAGCAGGAGAGACCCAGTACTTC.

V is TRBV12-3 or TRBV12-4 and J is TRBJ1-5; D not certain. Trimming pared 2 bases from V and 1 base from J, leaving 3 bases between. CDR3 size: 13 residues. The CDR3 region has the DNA TGTGCCAGCAGTTTAAGGAGCAATCAGCCCCAGCATTTT. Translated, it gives CASSLRSNQPQHF.

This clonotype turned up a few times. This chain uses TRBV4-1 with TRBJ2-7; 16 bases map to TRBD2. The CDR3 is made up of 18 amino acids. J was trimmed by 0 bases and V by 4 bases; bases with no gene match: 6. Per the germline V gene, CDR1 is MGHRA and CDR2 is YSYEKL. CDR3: CASSPTGLAGGLSYEQYF. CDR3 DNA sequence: TGCGCCAGCAGCCCCACGGGACTAGCGGGAGGGCTCTCCTACGAGCAGTACTTC.

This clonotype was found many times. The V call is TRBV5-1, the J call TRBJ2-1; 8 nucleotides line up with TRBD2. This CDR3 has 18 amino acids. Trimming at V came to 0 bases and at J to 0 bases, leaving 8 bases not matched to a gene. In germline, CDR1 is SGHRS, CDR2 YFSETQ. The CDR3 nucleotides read TGCGCCAGCAGCTTGGACGGGGGGGCCCATAACTCCTACAATGAGCAGTTCTTC. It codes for CASSLDGGAHNSYNEQFF.